The 29 T cell receptor beta chains given below trace back to one sample, sequenced in a study of blood T cell repertoires in COVID-19 (dated by TCRdb to 2018 to 2020). Libraries were built with the immunoSEQ multiplex PCR assay. The source is immuneACCESS, and TCRdb retained only in-frame sequences with V and J called. Part of the clones is not carried over; for the studies checked, unresolved V genes explain less than half of this, and the remainder is unexplained. This sample holds tens of thousands of clones; around 86% were observed only once. The top ten constitute roughly 2% of the sample. Material: peripheral blood. These receptors came from a woman aged 55-70 years with acute or convalescent COVID-19.

The genes are TRBV29-1 and TRBJ1-1; 7 bases match TRBD1. The CDR3 is 13 amino acids. The V gene end was trimmed by 3 bases and the J gene end by 6 bases; junction bases not matched to a gene: 7. Germline loops: CDR1 SQVTM, CDR2 ANQGSEA. CDR3 coding DNA: TGCAGCGTTGACAGGGGGATGATGGCTGAAGCTTTCTTT. The encoded protein is CSVDRGMMAEAFF.

This chain links TRBV3-1 (or the pseudogene TRBV3-2) with TRBJ1-1; D unresolved. Germline CDR1 reads LGHDT; CDR2 reads YNNKEL (reference sequence). The CDR3 spans 13 residues. V lost 4 bases and J 11 bases, leaving 17 bases between the germline ends. In nucleotides, the CDR3 is TGTGCCAGCAGCCGGAGCGGGTCCGGTGGGGCTTTCTTT. Its protein is CASSRSGSGGAFF.

The V and J genes are TRBV5-6 and TRBJ1-2; 7 nucleotides match TRBD1. V shed 5 bases, J shed 4 bases, and the junction held 8 bases outside the gene matches. The CDR3 has 14 amino acids. CDR1 SGHDT and CDR2 YYEEEE come from the germline V gene. The CDR3 is CASRLTGPGYGYTF. The CDR3 DNA follows: TGTGCCAGCAGACTGACAGGGCCCGGCTATGGCTACACCTTC.

The count of this clone is one. The rearrangement uses TRBV5-1 and TRBJ2-1, with 7 bases that match TRBD1. The V gene's germline CDR1 is SGHRS and CDR2 YFSETQ. CDR3 size: 15 residues. J gave up 5 bases and V 4 bases, and 9 bases lay outside the gene matches. The CDR3 DNA sequence: TGCGCCAGCAGCCTGACAGGGCCAGTTGACAATGAGCAGTTCTTC. Amino acid sequence: CASSLTGPVDNEQFF.

The rearrangement uses TRBV12-3 or TRBV12-4 and TRBJ2-2; TRBD1 matches at 8 bases. V trimming: 7 bases; J trimming: 3 bases; junction bases outside the gene matches: 1. This CDR3 comprises 13 residues. DNA of the CDR3: TGTGCCAGCAACAGGGGGGACACCGGGGAGCTGTTTTTT. Translating gives CASNRGDTGELFF.

V gene TRBV5-1 combines with J gene TRBJ2-1; D perhaps matches TRBD2 (7 bases). The CDR3 spans 16 residues. Per the germline V gene, CDR1 is SGHRS and CDR2 is YFSETQ. Between the trimmed V and J ends, which lost 0 bases and 5 bases, there was a span of 15 bases. The CDR3 protein is CASSLEEAGAHNEQFF. CDR3 nucleotides: TGCGCCAGCAGCTTGGAGGAGGCGGGGGCTCACAATGAGCAGTTCTTC.

In its sample, this clone was seen once. The chain uses TRBV28 and TRBJ2-2; 13 nucleotides line up with TRBD2. The CDR3 length is 17 residues. The germline V gene encodes CDR1 MDHEN and CDR2 SYDVKM. V was clipped by 5 bases and J by 6 bases; unmatched bases: 9. This CDR3 reads CASSRLAGGYGAGELFF. The CDR3 DNA reads TGTGCCAGCAGTCGACTAGCGGGAGGCTATGGTGCCGGGGAGCTGTTTTTT.

The chain recombines TRBV3-1 (or the pseudogene TRBV3-2) with TRBJ2-3; D not certain. The CDR3 covers 11 residues. CDR1 and CDR2 from the germline V gene are LGHDT and YNNKEL (reference sequence). The V end was cut by 5 bases, the J end by 5 bases, with 5 bases between. CDR3 sequence (DNA): TGTGCCAGCAGCTCGGGAGATACGCAGTATTTT. The encoded protein is CASSSGDTQYF.

The CDR3 protein is CASSVGEDGNQPQHF. In DNA form, the CDR3 reads TGCGCCAGCAGCGTTGGAGAGGATGGCAATCAGCCCCAGCATTTT. V and J are TRBV5-1 and TRBJ1-5, with no clear D. Trimming took off 4 bases at V and 2 bases at J, with 13 bases between the two ends. In germline, CDR1 is SGHRS, CDR2 YFSETQ. The CDR3 has 15 amino acids.

The chain recombines TRBV10-3 with TRBJ1-4; maybe TRBD1 (5 bases). The CDR3 is made up of 15 amino acids. V was shortened by 3 bases and J by 3 bases, with 11 bases between the two germline ends. Germline V gives CDR1 ENHRY, CDR2 SYGVKD. The CDR3 DNA sequence: TGTGCCATCAGTGATATGGGGACTTCTAATGAAAAACTGTTTTTT. This translates into CAISDMGTSNEKLFF.

The chain is built from TRBV7-3 and TRBJ1-1; no reliable D call. V was shortened by 5 bases and J by 4 bases, with 17 bases between the two germline ends. CDR1 and CDR2 from the germline V gene are SGHTA and FQGTGA. The CDR3 sequence is 15 residues long. The CDR3 DNA reads as TGTGCCAGCAGCCTAAGTGACACTCTCGGCACTGAAGCTTTCTTT. Its translation is CASSLSDTLGTEAFF.

This rearrangement joins TRBV7-6 to TRBJ2-1; the match to TRBD2 covers 9 bases. The CDR3 spans 18 residues. V lost 5 bases and J lost 2; bases outside the gene matches: 13. Germline V CDR1 and CDR2: SGHVS, FNYEAQ. The CDR3 region is CASSRIGGGAVAYNEQFF. For the CDR3, the DNA is TGTGCCAGCAGCCGAATAGGCGGGGGGGCCGTGGCCTACAATGAGCAGTTCTTC. Full variable domain (remainder filled in from reference TRBV7-6 and TRBJ2-1): GAGVSQSPRYKVTKRGQDVALRCDPISGHVSLYWYRQALGQGPEFLTYFNYEAQQDKSGLPNDRFSAERPEGSISTLTIQRTEQRDSAMYRCASSRIGGGAVAYNEQFFGPGTRLTVL.

The chain is built from TRBV18 and TRBJ1-1, with unresolved D. CDR1 and CDR2 (germline): KGHSH, LQKENI. The V end was cut by 2 bases, the J end by 1 base, with 17 bases between. The CDR3 is made up of 17 amino acids. The CDR3 DNA sequence: TGTGCCAGCTCACCATTAAAAGTTACAGAGCCGAACACTGAAGCTTTCTTT. Translated, it gives CASSPLKVTEPNTEAFF.

This chain joins TRBV7-3 and TRBJ1-6; D is undetermined. Trimming took off 4 bases at V and 7 bases at J, with 11 bases between the two ends. Germline-derived CDR1 and CDR2 are SGHTA and FQGTGA. The CDR3 has 14 amino acids. The CDR3 DNA sequence: TGTGCCAGCAGCTATGCCGGGATCAATTCACCCCTCCACTTT. Amino acids: CASSYAGINSPLHF.

The J gene is TRBJ1-2, the V gene TRBV3-1 (or the pseudogene TRBV3-2), with D perhaps TRBD1 (5 bases). The CDR3 is 15 amino acids. With 1 base removed from V and 5 bases from J, the gap between germline ends came to 14 bases. Germline V gives CDR1 LGHDT, CDR2 YNNKEL (reference sequence). This CDR3 reads CASSQGKNRWYGYTF. CDR3 in DNA: TGTGCCAGCAGCCAAGGAAAGAACAGGTGGTATGGCTACACCTTC.

There are a few counts of this clone. The J gene is TRBJ2-1, the V gene TRBV5-4, with TRBD1 as a possible D gene (5 bases). This CDR3 spans 13 amino acids. Per the germline V gene, CDR1 is SGHNT and CDR2 is YYREEE (reference sequence). The V gene lost 2 bases and the J gene lost 9 bases, with 12 bases spanning the gap. The CDR3 DNA reads as TGTGCCAGCAGCTTTTCAGGGATCCCTGAGCAGTTCTTC. Its translation: CASSFSGIPEQFF.

The chain employs TRBV10-3 and TRBJ2-2, with 8 bases lining up with TRBD2. The CDR3 runs to 18 residues. V was clipped by 5 bases and J by 4 bases; unmatched bases: 15. Per the germline V gene, CDR1 is ENHRY and CDR2 is SYGVKD. CDR3 region: CAISPQIKLAGGTGELFF. The DNA for the CDR3 is TGTGCCATCAGTCCCCAGATAAAGCTAGCGGGTGGCACCGGGGAGCTGTTTTTT.

This clone was recorded a few times. This sequence joins TRBV30 and TRBJ1-5; possibly TRBD1 for D (5 bases). V gave up 1 base and J gave up 3 bases, with 13 bases separating them. Germline assignment: CDR1 GTSNPN and CDR2 SVGIG (reference sequence). This CDR3 spans 15 amino acids. CDR3 DNA: TGTGCCTGGAGTGGTGGGGCGATAAACAATCAGCCCCAGCATTTT. Translated, it gives CAWSGGAINNQPQHF.

The chain recombines TRBV5-1 with TRBJ1-2; D not resolved. The V end lost 3 bases, the J end lost 4 bases, and 13 bases lay between the germline ends. This CDR3 contains 14 residues. Germline V CDR1 and CDR2: SGHRS, YFSETQ. The CDR3 DNA reads as TGCGCCAGCAGCTCATCACGGGGAGGCTATGGCTACACCTTC. Protein sequence: CASSSSRGGYGYTF.

This chain links TRBV6-4 with TRBJ1-2; 8 bases fit TRBD1. Germline CDR1 MRHNA, CDR2 SNTAGT. The ends lost 6 bases at V and 3 bases at J; junction bases unmatched: 3. The CDR3 is made up of 13 amino acids. CDR3 sequence (DNA): TGTGCCAGCAGCCCGACAGGGGACTATGGCTACACCTTC. Residues: CASSPTGDYGYTF.

J is TRBJ1-5 and V is TRBV5-1, with a possible D match to TRBD1 (5 bases). Germline V gene data show CDR1 as SGHRS and CDR2 as YFSETQ. Trimming left V 3 bases short and J 4 bases short, with 11 bases between. The CDR3 totals 14 residues. The CDR3 DNA follows: TGCGCCAGCAGCTGGGGGGTAGGTAATCAGCCCCAGCATTTT. This translates into CASSWGVGNQPQHF. Full variable domain (rest looked up from reference TRBV5-1 and TRBJ1-5): KAGVTQTPRYLIKTRGQQVTLSCSPISGHRSVSWYQQTPGQGLQFLFEYFSETQRNKGNFPGRFSGRQFSNSRSEMNVSTLELGDSALYLCASSWGVGNQPQHFGDGTRLSIL.

The genes are TRBV6-5 and TRBJ2-7, with a possible D match to TRBD2 (7 bases). Germline CDR1 is MNHEY and CDR2 is SVGAGI. This CDR3 spans 14 amino acids. The V gene lost 6 bases and the J gene lost 3 bases, with 15 bases spanning the gap. CDR3 loop: CASSGGLPNYEQYF. DNA for the CDR3: TGTGCCAGCAGCGGGGGGCTTCCAAACTACGAGCAGTACTTC.

The chain carries TRBV9 and TRBJ1-4; no firm D call. V was pared by 0 bases and J by 2 bases, with 14 bases between. CDR3 size: 17 residues. The germline V gene has CDR1 SGDLS and CDR2 YYNGEE. The CDR3 bases are TGTGCCAGCAGCGTAGGTCCAGGCCGTCCGACTAATGAAAAACTGTTTTTT. This sequence encodes CASSVGPGRPTNEKLFF.

CDR3 sequence (DNA): TGCGCCAGCAGCCAACTGAGGGGCCAGGGGGGCTACACCTTC. Protein: CASSQLRGQGGYTF. This sequence joins TRBV4-1 and TRBJ1-2; D might be TRBD1 (6 bases). The germline CDR1 and CDR2 sequences are MGHRA and YSYEKL. Deletions cut 2 bases from V and 8 bases from J, with 15 bases between. There are 14 residues in the CDR3.

This rearrangement joins TRBV4-1 to TRBJ1-1; D gene uncertain. Germline assignment: CDR1 MGHRA and CDR2 YSYEKL. The CDR3 is 12 residues long. Deletions cut 0 bases from V and 10 bases from J, with 9 bases between. This CDR3 is CASSQDRTGAFF. The CDR3 DNA sequence: TGCGCCAGCAGCCAAGACCGCACGGGAGCTTTCTTT.

The CDR3, as DNA: TGTGCCAGCAGTTACAGAGATTCACCCCTCCACTTT. Its translation: CASSYRDSPLHF. The chain employs TRBV6-5 and TRBJ1-6; D is undetermined. The CDR3 totals 12 residues. The V gene lost 2 bases and the J gene lost 8 bases, with 4 bases spanning the gap. Germline V gene lookup returns CDR1 MNHEY and CDR2 SVGAGI.

V is TRBV11-2 and J is TRBJ1-1; D is uncertain. CDR3 length: 16 amino acids. CDR1 SGHAT and CDR2 FQNNGV come from the germline V gene. V shed 1 base and J shed 1 base, with 13 bases lying between them. The DNA for the CDR3 is TGTGCCAGCAGCTTAGCTAACAGCGGGTGGAACACTGAAGCTTTCTTT. This codes for CASSLANSGWNTEAFF.

The chain employs TRBV28 and TRBJ2-7, with D perhaps matching TRBD1 (6 bases). The germline CDR1 and CDR2 sequences are MDHEN and SYDVKM. V gave up 2 bases and J gave up 0 bases, with 11 bases separating them. The CDR3 contains 15 residues. The CDR3 bases are TGTGCCAGCAGTTTAAGTACAGGGCCCTCCTACGAGCAGTACTTC. This encodes CASSLSTGPSYEQYF. The whole variable domain, filled in from reference TRBV28 and TRBJ2-7, reads DVKVTQSSRYLVKRTGEKVFLECVQDMDHENMFWYRQDPGLGLRLIYFSYDVKMKEKGDIPEGYSVSREKKERFSLILESASTNQTSMYLCASSLSTGPSYEQYFGPGTRLTVT.

The rearrangement joins TRBV18 to TRBJ1-2; D gene ambiguous. Germline V gives CDR1 KGHSH, CDR2 LQKENI. The V end was cut by 0 bases, the J end by 1 base, with 6 bases between. This CDR3 comprises 14 residues. The CDR3 is CASSPPPVNYGYTF. The DNA for the CDR3 is TGTGCCAGCTCACCACCGCCGGTTAACTATGGCTACACCTTC.